This T cell receptor (beta chain) was captured by sequencing in a study of blood T cell repertoires in COVID-19. Germline CDR1 and CDR2: SNHLY and FYNNEI. The CDR3 sequence is 15 residues long. V was clipped by 7 bases and J by 5 bases; unmatched bases: 11. Clones were sequenced by immunoSEQ multiplex PCR, and TCRdb holds only the in-frame ones, with some missing. The sample consists of over 400,000 clones, less than 90% of them appearing once. Sample: peripheral blood. This chain joins TRBV2 and TRBJ2-5; 9 nucleotides line up with TRBD1. The clonotype was recovered from a woman in her forties or fifties with COVID-19, enrolled during active disease. Here the CDR3 reads CASIRTGVMGETQYF. As DNA, the CDR3 is TGTGCCAGCATTCGGACAGGGGTGATGGGGGAGACCCAGTACTTC.